One and the same sample provided the 32 T cell receptor beta chains below, sequenced in a study of PD-1 blockade in classical Hodgkin lymphoma. Sequencing was performed with immunoSEQ multiplex PCR; in TCRdb, only in-frame clones are kept and a portion is missing. The sample includes fewer than 20,000 clones, roughly 80% of them seen just once. Each patient relapsed following autologous stem cell transplantation, and prior brentuximab vedotin exposure differed. Specimen: peripheral blood mononuclear cells (PBMCs), collected at baseline. Receptor source: a human donor with classical Hodgkin lymphoma.

V is TRBV19 and J is TRBJ2-7; the match to TRBD2 covers 7 bases. The germline gives CDR1 LNHDA, CDR2 SQIVND (reference sequence). The CDR3 has 12 residues. J lost 3 bases, V lost 4 bases, and 0 bases had no gene match. CDR3 nucleotides: TGTGCCAGTAGTACTAGCGGCTACGAGCAGTACTTC. Its protein product is CASSTSGYEQYF.

The chain recombines TRBV9 with TRBJ1-1, with D possibly being TRBD1 (5 bases). Trimming stripped 0 bases from V and 7 bases from J, with 19 bases between. Germline CDR1 SGDLS, CDR2 YYNGEE. The CDR3 length is 16 residues. The CDR3 spells CASSVGQGPSASEAFF. CDR3 in DNA: TGTGCCAGCAGCGTAGGTCAGGGACCTAGTGCAAGTGAAGCTTTCTTT. The complete variable domain, with remaining parts taken from reference TRBV9 and TRBJ1-1, reads DSGVTQTPKHLITATGQRVTLRCSPRSGDLSVYWYQQSLDQGLQFLIQYYNGEERAKGNILERFSAQQFPDLHSELNLSSLELGDSALYFCASSVGQGPSASEAFFGQGTRLTVV.

The genes are TRBV11-2 and TRBJ2-5; D is perhaps TRBD1 (6 bases). CDR3 length: 16 residues. Germline V gives CDR1 SGHAT, CDR2 FQNNGV. V was shortened by 5 bases and J by 0 bases, with 16 bases between the two germline ends. CDR3 nucleotide sequence: TGTGCCAGCAGCCAGGGGAGCGGTTCGTACCAAGAGACCCAGTACTTC. It specifies CASSQGSGSYQETQYF.

The rearrangement links TRBV27 to TRBJ1-1; possible D gene TRBD1, 6 bases. The CDR3 has 15 residues. The germline V gene encodes CDR1 MNHEY and CDR2 SMNVEV (reference sequence). The V and J ends lost 0 bases and 7 bases respectively, with 15 bases between them. CDR3 loop: CASSLSGGPAIEAFF. The CDR3 DNA reads TGTGCCAGCAGTTTATCGGGGGGGCCGGCTATTGAAGCTTTCTTT.

The rearrangement joins TRBV28 to TRBJ1-4; 7 positions match TRBD1. From germline, CDR1 is MDHEN and CDR2 SYDVKM. The CDR3 length is 14 residues. J was trimmed by 4 bases and V by 6 bases; bases with no gene match: 5. The CDR3 protein is CASSRRGINEKLFF. CDR3 nucleotide sequence: TGTGCCAGCAGCCGCAGGGGGATTAATGAAAAACTGTTTTTT. Filled out from reference TRBV28 and TRBJ1-4, the complete variable domain reads DVKVTQSSRYLVKRTGEKVFLECVQDMDHENMFWYRQDPGLGLRLIYFSYDVKMKEKGDIPEGYSVSREKKERFSLILESASTNQTSMYLCASSRRGINEKLFFGSGTQLSVL.

The CDR3 DNA sequence: TGTGCCAGCAGCAAGCGGGGGGCCCAAGAGACCCAGTACTTC. Translating gives CASSKRGAQETQYF. The chain couples TRBV7-9 to TRBJ2-5, with 9 nucleotides matching TRBD2. The CDR3 has 14 residues. The germline gives CDR1 SEHNR, CDR2 FQNEAQ (reference sequence). After removal of 5 bases from V and 1 base from J, the junction contained 2 bases not matched to a gene.

The rearrangement joins TRBV6-1 to TRBJ2-1; no clear D. V dropped 2 bases and J dropped 0 bases, with 8 bases sitting between them. The CDR3 contains 15 residues. Germline V gene lookup returns CDR1 MNHNS and CDR2 SASEGT. In DNA form, the CDR3 reads TGTGCCAGCAGTGAACGACTTAGCTCCTACAATGAGCAGTTCTTC. Its translation is CASSERLSSYNEQFF.

This clone showed up just a few times. Other DNA sequences from this sample encode an identical CDR3 as well. The chain links TRBV30 to TRBJ1-6; no clear D. V gave up 0 bases and J gave up 7 bases, with 10 bases separating them. The CDR3 covers 14 residues. Germline V lookup: CDR1 GTSNPN, CDR2 SVGIG (reference sequence). The CDR3 DNA follows: TGTGCCTGGAGTGTACTGGCAGAGAATTCACCCCTCCACTTT. It encodes CAWSVLAENSPLHF.

The J gene is TRBJ2-1, the V gene TRBV18; TRBD2 matches at 10 bases. CDR1 is KGHSH and CDR2 is LQKENI in the germline V gene. This CDR3 spans 17 amino acids. Trimming at V came to 0 bases and at J to 2 bases, leaving 4 bases not matched to a gene. Written as DNA, the CDR3 is TGTGCCAGCTCACCACCGTTAGCGGGGGGTCCCTACAATGAGCAGTTCTTC. The encoded protein is CASSPPLAGGPYNEQFF.

The gene calls are TRBV6-6 and TRBJ1-1, with a tentative D call TRBD1 (5 bases). V was trimmed by 6 bases and J by 0 bases, leaving 14 bases between them. CDR1 and CDR2 from the germline V gene are MNHNY and SVGAGI (reference sequence). The CDR3 has 15 amino acids. As DNA, the CDR3 is TGTGCCAGCAGCCCCATGGGACGCTTGAACACTGAAGCTTTCTTT. Encoded protein: CASSPMGRLNTEAFF.

The rearrangement joins TRBV7-9 to TRBJ1-2; D gene unclear. Trimming pared 0 bases from V and 2 bases from J, leaving 7 bases between. The CDR3 is 14 amino acids. Looked up from germline, CDR1 is SEHNR and CDR2 is FQNEAQ (reference sequence). The CDR3 nucleotides read TGTGCCAGCAGCTTAGCGACCAGGAACTATGGCTACACCTTC. As protein: CASSLATRNYGYTF.

J is TRBJ1-1 and V is TRBV4-2; 11 nucleotides match TRBD1. The CDR3 has 16 residues. Losses at the gene ends were 0 bases for V and 10 bases for J; bases not matched to a gene: 10. Germline CDR1 reads LGHNA; CDR2 reads YNFKEQ. In DNA, the CDR3 is TGTGCCAGCAGCCAAGATTTGAGGTGGGGACAGGGGGGAGCTTTCTTT. It is translated as CASSQDLRWGQGGAFF.

The V gene is TRBV5-1, the J gene TRBJ2-5; TRBD2 matches at 7 bases. V lost 7 bases and J lost 2; bases outside the gene matches: 11. The CDR3 is made up of 15 amino acids. Germline V gene data show CDR1 as SGHRS and CDR2 as YFSETQ. CDR3 in DNA: TGCGCCAGCGGAAAAGCGGGGAGAGATCAAGAGACCCAGTACTTC. Residues: CASGKAGRDQETQYF.

The chain joins TRBV18 to TRBJ2-7; TRBD2 aligns across 8 bases. This CDR3 is built from 14 residues. Germline V gene data show CDR1 as KGHSH and CDR2 as LQKENI. Losses at the gene ends were 6 bases for V and 2 bases for J; bases not matched to a gene: 6. In nucleotides, the CDR3 is TGTGCCAGCTCCCGAGCGGGGGACCCCTACGAGCAGTACTTC. It yields the protein CASSRAGDPYEQYF. Full variable domain (outside the CDR3, taken from reference TRBV18 and TRBJ2-7): NAGVMQNPRHLVRRRGQEARLRCSPMKGHSHVYWYRQLPEEGLKFMVYLQKENIIDESGMPKERFSAEFPKEGPSILRIQQVVRGDSAAYFCASSRAGDPYEQYFGPGTRLTVT.

V usage is TRBV9 and J usage is TRBJ2-2, with 13 positions matching TRBD2. Trimming cost V 7 bases and J 8 bases; bases outside gene matches: 8. CDR3 size: 15 residues. Germline V gene lookup returns CDR1 SGDLS and CDR2 YYNGEE. CDR3 DNA: TGTGCCAGCCAGACTGGACTAGCGGGGGTTGGGGAGCTGTTTTTT. It translates to CASQTGLAGVGELFF.

The chain couples TRBV6-5 to TRBJ1-3; D gene unclear. This CDR3 contains 14 residues. V was shortened by 6 bases and J by 0 bases, with 9 bases between the two germline ends. Looked up from germline, CDR1 is MNHEY and CDR2 is SVGAGI. CDR3 sequence reads: CASRISSSGNTIYF. CDR3 nucleotide sequence: TGTGCCAGCAGGATAAGTAGCTCTGGAAACACCATATATTTT.

The V and J genes are TRBV4-1 and TRBJ1-1, with D maybe TRBD1 (6 bases). CDR3 length: 15 amino acids. CDR1 is MGHRA, CDR2 YSYEKL, per germline. V shed 3 bases and J shed 6 bases, with 17 bases lying between them. CDR3 sequence reads: CASSQVGAMGAEAFF. The CDR3, as DNA: TGCGCCAGCAGCCAGGTGGGGGCGATGGGCGCTGAAGCTTTCTTT.

V gene TRBV5-1 combines with J gene TRBJ2-3; TRBD2 agrees at 12 bases. CDR1 SGHRS and CDR2 YFSETQ come from the germline V gene. This CDR3 has 16 residues. V was clipped by 0 bases and J by 4 bases; unmatched bases: 3. Here the CDR3 DNA reads TGCGCCAGCAGCTTGGGACTAGCGGGAGTCTCAGATACGCAGTATTTT. This codes for CASSLGLAGVSDTQYF.

The chain joins TRBV2 to TRBJ1-1; D call uncertain. The germline gives CDR1 SNHLY, CDR2 FYNNEI. The CDR3 covers 13 residues. V dropped 4 bases and J dropped 5 bases, with 11 bases sitting between them. The CDR3 reads CASSGEGGTEAFF. CDR3 DNA: TGTGCCAGCAGTGGCGAGGGAGGGACTGAAGCTTTCTTT.

The V gene is TRBV5-4, the J gene TRBJ2-7, with D hard to call. The CDR3 sequence is 15 residues long. Germline CDR1 and CDR2: SGHNT and YYREEE (reference sequence). Trimming shortened V by 6 bases and J by 1 base, and 17 bases separated the two germline ends. CDR3 in DNA: TGTGCCAGCACCAATCACCCGGCAAGGTCCTACGAGCAGTACTTC. Residues: CASTNHPARSYEQYF.

The chain joins TRBV11-2 to TRBJ2-7; weak D call: TRBD1 (6 bases). With 9 bases removed from V and 2 bases from J, the gap between germline ends came to 23 bases. The CDR3 extends over 16 amino acids. Germline CDR1 is SGHAT and CDR2 is FQNNGV. The CDR3 loop reads CASINSDRDTTYEQYF. The CDR3 DNA reads TGTGCCAGTATTAATTCTGATAGGGACACGACCTACGAGCAGTACTTC.

This chain connects TRBV27 to TRBJ2-1, with 8 bases matching TRBD1. CDR1 is MNHEY and CDR2 is SMNVEV in the germline V gene (reference sequence). CDR3 length: 17 amino acids. J was trimmed by 10 bases and V by 5 bases; bases with no gene match: 19. Here the CDR3 DNA reads TGTGCCAGCAGTCCACAAACTCAGGGGGCCCGGGTACGAGAGCAGTTCTTC. Residues: CASSPQTQGARVREQFF.

The chain combines TRBV6-6 with TRBJ1-3; perhaps TRBD1 as D (6 bases). CDR1 MNHNY and CDR2 SVGAGI come from the germline V gene (reference sequence). The length of the CDR3 is 16 residues. V was shortened by 5 bases and J by 4 bases, with 18 bases between the two germline ends. CDR3 in DNA: TGTGCCAGCAGTCCCGGACAGACTCTATGGGGAAACACCATATATTTT. Encoded protein: CASSPGQTLWGNTIYF.

The chain links TRBV5-1 to TRBJ2-5; D possibly uses TRBD1 or TRBD2 (5 bases each). The CDR3 has 17 amino acids. CDR1 and CDR2 (germline): SGHRS, YFSETQ. V dropped 0 bases and J dropped 4 bases, with 19 bases sitting between them. CDR3 region: CASSLGGAGHGGETQYF. The CDR3 DNA is TGCGCCAGCAGCTTGGGAGGGGCAGGCCATGGGGGAGAGACCCAGTACTTC.

The chain couples TRBV5-4 to TRBJ1-2; D ambiguous. V lost 2 bases, J lost 7 bases, and 18 bases lay in between. Per germline, CDR1 SGHNT and CDR2 YYREEE (reference sequence). This CDR3 has 15 amino acids. In DNA, the CDR3 is TGTGCCAGCAGCTTAGACGTTGGACGGGCCCGTGGCTACACCTTC. Protein product: CASSLDVGRARGYTF.

In its sample, this clone was seen once. V usage is TRBV5-1 and J usage is TRBJ2-7; D is perhaps TRBD2 (5 bases). This CDR3 is built from 12 residues. Trimming left V 5 bases short and J 2 bases short, with 8 bases between. Looked up from germline, CDR1 is SGHRS and CDR2 is YFSETQ. The CDR3 region is CASRDGAYEQYF. The DNA for the CDR3 is TGCGCCAGCAGGGACGGGGCCTACGAGCAGTACTTC.

The chain is built from TRBV7-6 and TRBJ2-5, with 9 nucleotides matching TRBD2. V lost 2 bases to trimming and J lost 2 bases; unmatched junction nucleotides: 12. This CDR3 spans 18 amino acids. CDR1 and CDR2 (germline): SGHVS, FNYEAQ. The CDR3 protein is CASSLRPILAGLQETQYF. In DNA, the CDR3 is TGTGCCAGCAGCTTACGTCCAATACTAGCGGGCTTACAAGAGACCCAGTACTTC. The whole variable domain, filled in from reference TRBV7-6 and TRBJ2-5, reads GAGVSQSPRYKVTKRGQDVALRCDPISGHVSLYWYRQALGQGPEFLTYFNYEAQQDKSGLPNDRFSAERPEGSISTLTIQRTEQRDSAMYRCASSLRPILAGLQETQYFGPGTRLLVL.

The gene calls are TRBV30 and TRBJ1-1; tentative D call: TRBD1 (5 bases). Trimming pared 2 bases from V and 11 bases from J, leaving 12 bases between. CDR3 size: 11 residues. Germline loops: CDR1 GTSNPN, CDR2 SVGIG (reference sequence). CDR3 region: CAWSWEGDAFF. CDR3 DNA sequence: TGTGCCTGGAGTTGGGAAGGGGACGCTTTCTTT.

The rearrangement uses TRBV27 and TRBJ2-2, with 12 nucleotides matching TRBD2. The V gene's germline CDR1 is MNHEY and CDR2 SMNVEV (reference sequence). J lost 2 bases, V lost 6 bases, and 16 bases had no gene match. The CDR3 contains 20 residues. The CDR3, as DNA: TGTGCCAGCAGACAAAGCCTCCTCCGGACTAGCGGGATCAACACCGGGGAGCTGTTTTTT. This encodes CASRQSLLRTSGINTGELFF.

The chain uses TRBV10-3 and TRBJ1-5, with a possible D match to TRBD1 (6 bases). Trimming removed 3 bases at V and 5 bases at J, with 14 bases between. The CDR3 has 15 residues. From germline, CDR1 is ENHRY and CDR2 SYGVKD. Here the CDR3 DNA reads TGTGCCATCAGTGATGGGGGCAGGGTCGATCAGCCCCAGCATTTT. Translated: CAISDGGRVDQPQHF.

The chain has TRBV19 and TRBJ1-2; TRBD1 is a possible D gene (5 bases). The V end lost 3 bases, the J end lost 4 bases, and 15 bases lay between the germline ends. CDR1 is LNHDA and CDR2 is SQIVND in the germline V gene (reference sequence). The CDR3 is 15 residues long. The CDR3 nucleotides read TGTGCCAGTAGTATTGAGGGACCCCAGATCTATGGCTACACCTTC. It yields the protein CASSIEGPQIYGYTF.

The chain uses TRBV10-1 and TRBJ1-1, with 7 bases identical to TRBD1. The CDR3 contains 13 residues. Germline CDR1 and CDR2: WNHNN and SYGVQD (reference sequence). V dropped 9 bases and J dropped 2; count of bases not matched to a gene: 6. The CDR3 DNA reads TGCGCCAGTAGACAGGGATCCAACACTGAAGCTTTCTTT. Protein product: CASRQGSNTEAFF.